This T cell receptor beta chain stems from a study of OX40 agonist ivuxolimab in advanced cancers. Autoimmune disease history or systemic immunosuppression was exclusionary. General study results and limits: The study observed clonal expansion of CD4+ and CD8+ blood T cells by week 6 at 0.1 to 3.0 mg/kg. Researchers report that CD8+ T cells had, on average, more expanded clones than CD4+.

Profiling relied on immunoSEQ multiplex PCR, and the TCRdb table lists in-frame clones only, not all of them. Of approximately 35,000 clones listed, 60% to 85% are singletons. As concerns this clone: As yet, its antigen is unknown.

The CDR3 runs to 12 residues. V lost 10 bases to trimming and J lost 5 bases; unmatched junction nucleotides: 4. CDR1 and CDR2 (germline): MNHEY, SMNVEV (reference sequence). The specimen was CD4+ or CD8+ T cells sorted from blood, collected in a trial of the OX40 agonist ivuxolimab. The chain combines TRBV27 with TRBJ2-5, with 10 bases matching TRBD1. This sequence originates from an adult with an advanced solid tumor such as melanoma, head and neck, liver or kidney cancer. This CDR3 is CATRQGAETQYF. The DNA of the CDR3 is TGTGCCACCAGACAGGGGGCGGAGACCCAGTACTTC.